Below are 32 T cell receptor beta chains sequenced from a single sample in a study of PD-1 blockade in classical Hodgkin lymphoma. Only in-frame clones appear in the TCRdb table, and some are missing; sequencing was by immunoSEQ multiplex PCR. This sample carries fewer than 25,000 clones, approximately 82% of them seen once, and the ten largest clones take about 2.4%. The time point was: cycle 4 day 1 (C4D1), after more than 5 weeks of nivolumab. After autologous stem cell transplantation all patients relapsed, and prior brentuximab vedotin exposure differed between cohorts. Researchers used magnetic negative selection to pull out pure CD4+ T cells from thawed PBMCs. Source: CD4+ T cells from blood, taken before the fourth cycle of nivolumab. The receptor source for this set is a human donor with classical Hodgkin lymphoma.

The rearrangement joins TRBV7-2 to TRBJ2-4; 10 bases line up with TRBD2. Germline loops: CDR1 SGHTA, CDR2 FQGNSA. The CDR3 contains 16 residues. Unmatched junction bases numbered 6, after V lost 2 bases and J lost 5 bases. In DNA form, the CDR3 reads TGTGCCAGCAGCTTAATAGCGGGAGGCCAGGAAAACATTCAGTACTTC. It encodes CASSLIAGGQENIQYF.

This chain links TRBV6-5 with TRBJ1-5, with TRBD1 matching over 9 bases. The CDR3 contains 13 residues. The ends lost 8 bases at V and 6 bases at J; junction bases unmatched: 5. CDR1 is MNHEY and CDR2 is SVGAGI in the germline V gene. CDR3 loop: CASLDRGTQPQHF. CDR3 DNA: TGTGCCAGCCTTGACAGGGGGACTCAGCCCCAGCATTTT.

This chain joins TRBV6-4 and TRBJ1-5, with 7 bases matching TRBD1. V trimming: 6 bases; J trimming: 4 bases; junction bases outside the gene matches: 21. Germline lookup yields CDR1 MRHNA and CDR2 SNTAGT. CDR3 length: 19 amino acids. The CDR3 region has the DNA TGTGCCAGCAGGGGAGACCACAGGGGACTGTCACGACCGAATCAGCCCCAGCATTTT. Amino acid sequence: CASRGDHRGLSRPNQPQHF.

In this sample, this clone turned up a few times. This chain uses TRBV29-1 with TRBJ1-1; D call uncertain. V was pared by 0 bases and J by 1 base, with 12 bases between. The CDR3 contains 15 residues. Germline V CDR1 and CDR2: SQVTM, ANQGSEA. The CDR3 protein is CSVEDRSGGNTEAFF. The CDR3, as DNA: TGCAGCGTTGAAGATCGGTCAGGTGGGAACACTGAAGCTTTCTTT.

This chain uses TRBV28 with TRBJ2-3; D gene unclear. The V gene lost 2 bases and the J gene lost 1 base, with 10 bases spanning the gap. Germline V lookup: CDR1 MDHEN, CDR2 SYDVKM. The CDR3 sequence is 15 residues long. CDR3 residues: CASSLITRGTDTQYF. The CDR3, as DNA: TGTGCCAGCAGTTTAATCACAAGAGGCACAGATACGCAGTATTTT.

The V and J genes are TRBV5-1 and TRBJ2-2; D not certain. Germline V gives CDR1 SGHRS, CDR2 YFSETQ. This CDR3 has 13 residues. Trimming pared 0 bases from V and 6 bases from J, leaving 6 bases between. CDR3 protein: CASSLVQAGELFF. The CDR3 DNA is TGCGCCAGCAGCTTGGTTCAGGCCGGGGAGCTGTTTTTT.

The chain combines TRBV4-1 with TRBJ2-1; 8 nucleotides line up with TRBD2. The CDR3 consists of 19 residues. Germline V lookup: CDR1 MGHRA, CDR2 YSYEKL. V was pared by 1 base and J by 7 bases, with 18 bases of the junction left unmatched. CDR3: CASSQVRGAQAGAGNEQFF. In nucleotides, the CDR3 is TGCGCCAGCAGCCAAGTACGGGGGGCGCAAGCGGGAGCTGGGAATGAGCAGTTCTTC.

CDR3 sequence (DNA): TGCGCCAGCAGCTCCCCCTCAGGGGGTACAGATACGCAGTATTTT. It yields the protein CASSSPSGGTDTQYF. The chain joins TRBV5-1 to TRBJ2-3, with 7 positions matching TRBD1. There are 15 residues in the CDR3. Germline CDR1 reads SGHRS; CDR2 reads YFSETQ. V dropped 3 bases and J dropped 3; count of bases not matched to a gene: 7.

J is TRBJ1-1 and V is TRBV19, with TRBD1 identical over 8 bases. The germline V gene encodes CDR1 LNHDA and CDR2 SQIVND (reference sequence). V lost 1 base and J lost 4; bases outside the gene matches: 11. CDR3 length: 17 amino acids. CDR3 sequence reads: CASSIGFRGTGVTEAFF. The CDR3 DNA follows: TGTGCCAGTAGTATAGGGTTTAGGGGGACAGGAGTCACTGAAGCTTTCTTT.

The chain links TRBV19 to TRBJ2-1, with a weak D call TRBD2 (7 bases). Germline V gene data show CDR1 as LNHDA and CDR2 as SQIVND (reference sequence). This CDR3 is 20 amino acids long. Trimming took off 1 base at V and 1 base at J, with 23 bases between the two ends. The CDR3 reads CASSIGGGGRVSGSYNEQFF. The CDR3 DNA reads TGTGCCAGTAGTATAGGGGGAGGGGGACGGGTATCGGGGTCCTACAATGAGCAGTTCTTC.

The chain carries TRBV9 and TRBJ2-3, with 11 bases matching TRBD2. J was trimmed by 1 base and V by 3 bases; bases with no gene match: 1. There are 15 residues in the CDR3. Germline loops: CDR1 SGDLS, CDR2 YYNGEE. CDR3 sequence reads: CASSEGLAGTDTQYF. CDR3 nucleotides: TGTGCCAGCAGCGAGGGACTAGCGGGCACAGATACGCAGTATTTT.

The chain is built from TRBV15 and TRBJ2-7; 9 bases are a match to TRBD2. Germline CDR1 LNHNV, CDR2 YYDKDF (reference sequence). V trimming: 2 bases; J trimming: 2 bases; junction bases outside the gene matches: 4. This CDR3 is built from 15 residues. This CDR3 is CATSRLAGSPYEQYF. The CDR3 nucleotides are TGTGCCACCAGCAGACTAGCGGGATCTCCCTACGAGCAGTACTTC.

This clone was detected only once. The chain carries TRBV27 and TRBJ2-1; unclear D gene. Trimming removed 4 bases from V and 6 bases from J, with 25 bases in between. Germline V gene data show CDR1 as MNHEY and CDR2 as SMNVEV (reference sequence). The CDR3 runs 18 residues. As DNA, the CDR3 is TGTGCCAGCAGTTCTACCCAGAACTATCTATCACTCCCCAATGAGCAGTTCTTC. Protein sequence: CASSSTQNYLSLPNEQFF.

The chain joins TRBV7-8 to TRBJ2-7, with D unclear. Germline V CDR1 and CDR2: SGHVS, FQNEAQ. V lost 3 bases and J lost 3, with 9 bases in between. The CDR3 consists of 13 residues. The DNA of the CDR3 is TGTGCCAGCAGCTTGGGTCTCAACTACGAGCAGTACTTC. The encoded protein is CASSLGLNYEQYF.

The chain joins TRBV15 to TRBJ2-5, with D perhaps TRBD1 (5 bases). The CDR3 sequence is 13 residues long. V shed 5 bases and J shed 4 bases, with 11 bases lying between them. The V gene's germline CDR1 is LNHNV and CDR2 YYDKDF (reference sequence). CDR3 DNA: TGTGCCACCAGCCAGGACAACCGAGAGACCCAGTACTTC. The encoded protein is CATSQDNRETQYF.

This clone was seen only a few times. This chain links TRBV20-1 with TRBJ1-1; 7 bases fit TRBD1. The CDR3 runs to 11 residues. Germline V lookup: CDR1 DFQATT, CDR2 SNEGSKA (reference sequence). With V trimmed by 6 bases and J by 8 bases, 6 bases remained unmatched. CDR3 protein: CSADRAWEAFF. In DNA form, the CDR3 reads TGCAGTGCCGACAGGGCCTGGGAAGCTTTCTTT.

The chain has TRBV7-8 and TRBJ2-1; the match to TRBD2 covers 11 bases. Looked up from germline, CDR1 is SGHVS and CDR2 is FQNEAQ. Unmatched junction bases numbered 15, after V lost 5 bases and J lost 3 bases. CDR3 size: 19 residues. The CDR3 DNA follows: TGTGCCAGCAGCCAGGGACTAGCGGCCCCCAAGGCTCTCTACAATGAGCAGTTCTTC. Its protein product is CASSQGLAAPKALYNEQFF.

V and J are TRBV9 and TRBJ2-6, with D tentatively TRBD1 (5 bases). The CDR3 length is 18 residues. Germline V gene lookup returns CDR1 SGDLS and CDR2 YYNGEE. V gave up 3 bases and J gave up 1 base, with 17 bases separating them. CDR3 in DNA: TGTGCCAGCAGCGGGGGAACAGGAATCTATTCTGGGGCCAACGTCCTGACTTTC. Its translation: CASSGGTGIYSGANVLTF. The whole variable domain, remainder taken from reference TRBV9 and TRBJ2-6, is DSGVTQTPKHLITATGQRVTLRCSPRSGDLSVYWYQQSLDQGLQFLIQYYNGEERAKGNILERFSAQQFPDLHSELNLSSLELGDSALYFCASSGGTGIYSGANVLTFGAGSRLTVL.

The chain employs TRBV6-5 and TRBJ2-7, with 7 positions matching TRBD1. The CDR3 spans 15 residues. CDR1 and CDR2 from the germline V gene are MNHEY and SVGAGI. V trimming: 2 bases; J trimming: 4 bases; junction bases outside the gene matches: 8. CDR3 sequence (DNA): TGTGCCAGCAGTTACGTTCAGGGGGTCCCTTACGAGCAGTACTTC. Its protein product is CASSYVQGVPYEQYF.

The gene calls are TRBV28 and TRBJ2-7; TRBD2 is a possible D gene (6 bases). The CDR3 runs 14 residues. The ends were cut back, 5 bases at V and 3 bases at J, with 14 bases in the middle. In germline, CDR1 is MDHEN, CDR2 SYDVKM. CDR3 bases: TGTGCCAGCAGTACTTTAGGGAGGCTCTACGAGCAGTACTTC. Translation: CASSTLGRLYEQYF.

The genes are TRBV28 and TRBJ2-3, with D unclear. V lost 6 bases, J lost 2 bases, and 15 bases lay in between. The CDR3 extends over 15 amino acids. Looked up from germline, CDR1 is MDHEN and CDR2 is SYDVKM. This CDR3 is CASSQTLHPTDTQYF. The CDR3 nucleotides are TGTGCCAGCAGCCAGACCCTCCACCCCACAGATACGCAGTATTTT. Supplemented by reference TRBV28 and TRBJ2-3, the full variable domain reads DVKVTQSSRYLVKRTGEKVFLECVQDMDHENMFWYRQDPGLGLRLIYFSYDVKMKEKGDIPEGYSVSREKKERFSLILESASTNQTSMYLCASSQTLHPTDTQYFGPGTRLTVL.

A single count supports this clone. This sequence joins TRBV29-1 and TRBJ2-7; 11 nucleotides match TRBD2. Germline V gives CDR1 SQVTM, CDR2 ANQGSEA. This CDR3 has 13 amino acids. Trimming removed 5 bases from V and 6 bases from J; junction bases left unmatched: 6. The CDR3 DNA reads TGCAGCGTTCGTAGCGGGAGGGCCTCCGAGCAGTACTTC. Translated, it gives CSVRSGRASEQYF.

The chain is built from TRBV11-2 and TRBJ2-2; possibly TRBD2 for D (6 bases). Looked up from germline, CDR1 is SGHAT and CDR2 is FQNNGV. This CDR3 spans 13 amino acids. Trimming took 5 bases from V and 4 from J, leaving 8 bases between them. CDR3 in amino acids: CASSPSVTGELFF. Here the CDR3 DNA reads TGTGCCAGCAGCCCTAGCGTCACCGGGGAGCTGTTTTTT.

This sequence joins TRBV5-6 and TRBJ2-4, with D hard to call. This CDR3 has 14 amino acids. V was pared by 0 bases and J by 7 bases, with 11 bases between. The germline V gene has CDR1 SGHDT and CDR2 YYEEEE. CDR3 loop: CASSLAPLGNIQYF. CDR3 coding DNA: TGTGCCAGCAGCTTGGCCCCGCTGGGGAACATTCAGTACTTC.

In this sample, this clone turned up a few times. This chain connects TRBV11-2 to TRBJ2-3, with 7 bases matching TRBD1. V dropped 1 base and J dropped 4; count of bases not matched to a gene: 5. The germline CDR1 and CDR2 sequences are SGHAT and FQNNGV. The CDR3 runs to 15 residues. CDR3 region: CASSLGGQTSDTQYF. The CDR3 coding sequence is TGTGCCAGCAGCTTAGGGGGACAGACTTCAGATACGCAGTATTTT.

J is TRBJ2-7 and V is TRBV18; 8 bases map to TRBD1. There are 15 residues in the CDR3. J lost 1 base, V lost 5 bases, and 7 bases had no gene match. Germline loops: CDR1 KGHSH, CDR2 LQKENI. The CDR3 is CASSSWDRRSYEQYF. The CDR3 DNA follows: TGTGCCAGCTCAAGCTGGGACAGGCGATCCTACGAGCAGTACTTC. The whole variable domain, remainder taken from reference TRBV18 and TRBJ2-7, is NAGVMQNPRHLVRRRGQEARLRCSPMKGHSHVYWYRQLPEEGLKFMVYLQKENIIDESGMPKERFSAEFPKEGPSILRIQQVVRGDSAAYFCASSSWDRRSYEQYFGPGTRLTVT.

The gene calls are TRBV18 and TRBJ1-4; 8 nucleotides line up with TRBD1. The CDR3 totals 14 residues. The ends lost 4 bases at V and 8 bases at J; junction bases unmatched: 6. Germline V CDR1 and CDR2: KGHSH, LQKENI. The CDR3 DNA is TGTGCCAGCTCACGAGGACAGGGTGGGGAAAAACTGTTTTTT. It encodes CASSRGQGGEKLFF.

The rearrangement links TRBV4-1 to TRBJ1-4, with 9 bases lining up with TRBD1. CDR3 length: 15 amino acids. V shed 4 bases, J shed 7 bases, and the junction held 7 bases outside the gene matches. Germline CDR1 and CDR2: MGHRA and YSYEKL. CDR3 in amino acids: CASSLTGTGFEKLFF. The CDR3 bases are TGCGCCAGCAGCCTAACCGGGACAGGGTTTGAAAAACTGTTTTTT.

This chain uses TRBV11-3 with TRBJ2-1; the match to TRBD2 covers 8 bases. The CDR3 extends over 15 amino acids. Germline V gives CDR1 SGHNT, CDR2 YENEEA. With V trimmed by 0 bases and J by 2 bases, 0 bases remained unmatched. CDR3 bases: TGTGCCAGCAGCTTAGAAGCGGGGGCCTACAATGAGCAGTTCTTC. As protein: CASSLEAGAYNEQFF.

The chain recombines TRBV6-5 with TRBJ2-1; 9 bases agree with TRBD1. J lost 6 bases, V lost 5 bases, and 5 bases had no gene match. CDR3 size: 14 residues. Germline V CDR1 and CDR2: MNHEY, SVGAGI. The CDR3 sequence: CASSRTGEGNEQFF. The CDR3 DNA reads as TGTGCCAGCAGTCGGACAGGGGAGGGCAATGAGCAGTTCTTC.

The gene calls are TRBV6-5 and TRBJ1-4, with 7 bases lining up with TRBD1. CDR1 is MNHEY, CDR2 SVGAGI, per germline. The CDR3 covers 14 residues. V was clipped by 4 bases and J by 5 bases; unmatched bases: 4. The CDR3 DNA follows: TGTGCCAGCAGTTTCGGGACAGAAAATGAAAAACTGTTTTTT. This encodes CASSFGTENEKLFF.

The V call is TRBV7-9, the J call TRBJ1-4, with a weak D call TRBD1 (5 bases). The CDR3 extends over 16 amino acids. V lost 4 bases, J lost 5 bases, and 17 bases lay in between. CDR1 is SEHNR and CDR2 is FQNEAQ in the germline V gene (reference sequence). As DNA, the CDR3 is TGTGCCAGCAGCTCGGTACTCCGGGACGGGAATGAAAAACTGTTTTTT. Protein product: CASSSVLRDGNEKLFF.